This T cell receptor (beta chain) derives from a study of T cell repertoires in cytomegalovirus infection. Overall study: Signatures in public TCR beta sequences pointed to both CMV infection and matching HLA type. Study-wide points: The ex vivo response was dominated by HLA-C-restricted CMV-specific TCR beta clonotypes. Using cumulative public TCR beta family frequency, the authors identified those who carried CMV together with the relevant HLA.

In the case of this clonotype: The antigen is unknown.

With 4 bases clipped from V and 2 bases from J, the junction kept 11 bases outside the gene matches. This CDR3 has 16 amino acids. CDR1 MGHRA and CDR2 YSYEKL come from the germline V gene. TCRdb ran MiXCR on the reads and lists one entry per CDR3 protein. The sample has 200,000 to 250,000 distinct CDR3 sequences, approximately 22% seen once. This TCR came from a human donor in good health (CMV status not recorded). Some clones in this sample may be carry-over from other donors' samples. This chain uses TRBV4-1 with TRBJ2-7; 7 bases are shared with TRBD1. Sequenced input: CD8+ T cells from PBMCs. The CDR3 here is CASSPYRAQGAYEQYF. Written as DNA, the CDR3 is TGCGCCAGCAGCCCTTACAGGGCCCAGGGGGCCTACGAGCAGTACTTC.